This T cell receptor beta chain comes out of a study of control samples from healthy donors and cancer patients. Generated by immunoSEQ multiplex PCR, the TCRdb table keeps only in-frame clones and is missing some. The sample lists under 450,000 clones; 80% to 95% were seen once. This receptor was obtained from a man aged 35-49 years with head and neck cancer. Source material: PBMCs.

CDR3 amino acids: CATYEEGDTEAFF. CDR3 in DNA: TGTGCTACCTACGAGGAGGGAGACACTGAAGCTTTCTTT. This chain uses TRBV6-5 with TRBJ1-1; no clear D gene. This CDR3 is 13 amino acids long. CDR1 is MNHEY and CDR2 is SVGAGI in the germline V gene.